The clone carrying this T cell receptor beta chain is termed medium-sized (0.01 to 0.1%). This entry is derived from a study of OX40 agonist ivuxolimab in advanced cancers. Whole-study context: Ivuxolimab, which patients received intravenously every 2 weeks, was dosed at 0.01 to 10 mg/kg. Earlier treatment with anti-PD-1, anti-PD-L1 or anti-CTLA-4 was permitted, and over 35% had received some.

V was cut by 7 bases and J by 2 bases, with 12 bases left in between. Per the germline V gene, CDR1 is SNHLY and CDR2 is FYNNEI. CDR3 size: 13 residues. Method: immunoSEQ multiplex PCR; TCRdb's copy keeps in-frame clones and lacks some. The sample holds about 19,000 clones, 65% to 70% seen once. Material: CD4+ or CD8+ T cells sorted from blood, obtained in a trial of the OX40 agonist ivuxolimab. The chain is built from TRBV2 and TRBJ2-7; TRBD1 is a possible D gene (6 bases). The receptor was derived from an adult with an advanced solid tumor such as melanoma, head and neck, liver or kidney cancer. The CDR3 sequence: CASTEGVAYEQYF. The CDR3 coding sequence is TGTGCCAGCACCGAGGGGGTTGCCTACGAGCAGTACTTC.